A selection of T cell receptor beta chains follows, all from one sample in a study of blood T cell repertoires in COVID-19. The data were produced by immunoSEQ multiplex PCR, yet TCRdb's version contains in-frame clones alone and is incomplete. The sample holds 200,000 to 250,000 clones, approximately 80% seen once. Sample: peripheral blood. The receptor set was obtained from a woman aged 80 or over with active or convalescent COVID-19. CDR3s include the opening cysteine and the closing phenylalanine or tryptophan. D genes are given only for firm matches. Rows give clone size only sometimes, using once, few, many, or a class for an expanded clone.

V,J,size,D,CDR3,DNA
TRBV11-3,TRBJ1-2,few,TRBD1,CASSFSGTGTTTYGYTF,TGTGCCAGCAGCTTCTCAGGGACAGGGACGACTACTTATGGCTACACCTTC
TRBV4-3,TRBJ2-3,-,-,CASSQQGQPSTDTQYF,TGCGCCAGCAGCCAGCAAGGACAGCCTAGCACAGATACGCAGTATTTT
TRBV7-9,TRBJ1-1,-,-,CASSKHGGTEAFF,TGTGCCAGCAGCAAACACGGGGGCACTGAAGCTTTCTTT
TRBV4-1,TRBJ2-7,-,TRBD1,CASSHRQGAYEQYF,TGCGCCAGCAGCCATCGACAGGGGGCCTACGAGCAGTACTTC
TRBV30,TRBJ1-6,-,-,CAWTGFNSPLHF,TGTGCCTGGACAGGGTTTAATTCACCCCTCCACTTT
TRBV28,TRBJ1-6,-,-,CASSRISYNSPLHF,TGTGCCAGCAGCAGGATATCTTATAATTCACCCCTCCACTTT
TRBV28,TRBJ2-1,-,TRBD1,CASSRTGKSSYNEQFF,TGTGCCAGCAGTCGGACAGGGAAAAGCTCCTACAATGAGCAGTTCTTC
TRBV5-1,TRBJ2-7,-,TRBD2,CASSFRTSVGEQYF,TGCGCCAGCAGCTTTAGGACTAGCGTTGGCGAGCAGTACTTC
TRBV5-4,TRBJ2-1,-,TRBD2,CASSREGSASYNEQFF,TGTGCCAGCAGCAGGGAGGGAAGTGCGTCCTACAATGAGCAGTTCTTC
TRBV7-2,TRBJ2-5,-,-,CASSLRRDGAQYF,TGTGCCAGCAGCTTAAGGCGGGATGGGGCCCAGTACTTC
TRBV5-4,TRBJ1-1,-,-,CASSLPDRWGTEAFF,TGTGCCAGCAGCTTACCAGACAGGTGGGGAACTGAAGCTTTCTTT
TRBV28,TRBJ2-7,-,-,CASHATSYEQYF,TGTGCCAGCCACGCAACAAGCTACGAGCAGTACTTC
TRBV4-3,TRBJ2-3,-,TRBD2,CASSQDVASGYPDTQYF,TGCGCCAGCAGCCAAGATGTCGCTAGCGGTTATCCGGATACGCAGTATTTT
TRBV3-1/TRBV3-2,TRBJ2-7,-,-,CASSLPGTLNEQYF,TGTGCCAGCAGCCTGCCCGGGACATTGAACGAGCAGTACTTC
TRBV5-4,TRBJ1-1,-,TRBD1,CASSSPLTGGWGKAFF,TGTGCCAGCAGCTCGCCGCTGACAGGGGGCTGGGGGAAAGCTTTCTTT
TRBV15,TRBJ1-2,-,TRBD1,CATRQDRAFYGYTF,TGTGCCACCAGACAGGACAGGGCTTTCTATGGCTACACCTTC
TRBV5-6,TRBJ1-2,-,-,CASRADFYGYTF,TGTGCCAGCAGGGCGGACTTCTATGGCTACACCTTC
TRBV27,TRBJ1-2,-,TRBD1,CASSLYQGVGYTF,TGTGCCAGCAGTTTATATCAGGGGGTTGGCTACACCTTC
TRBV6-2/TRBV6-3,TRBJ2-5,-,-,CASSRNTFQETQYF,TGTGCCAGCAGTCGCAACACGTTTCAAGAGACCCAGTACTTC
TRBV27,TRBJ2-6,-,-,CASSFTYRVAGANVLTF,TGTGCCAGCAGTTTTACGTACAGGGTGGCCGGGGCCAACGTCCTGACTTTC
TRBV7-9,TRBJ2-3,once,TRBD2,CASSRRGAGGDTDTQYF,TGTGCCAGCAGCCGCCGGGGAGCGGGGGGGGACACAGATACGCAGTATTTT
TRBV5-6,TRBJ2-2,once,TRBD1,CASSRTGGRVMTGELFF,TGTGCCAGCAGCCGGACAGGGGGAAGGGTTATGACCGGGGAGCTGTTTTTT
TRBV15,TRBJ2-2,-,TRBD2,CATSRGLAGNTGELFF,TGTGCCACCAGCAGAGGGTTAGCGGGGAACACCGGGGAGCTGTTTTTT
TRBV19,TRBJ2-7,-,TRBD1,CASSMRQGSHEQYF,TGTGCCAGTAGTATGCGACAGGGGTCCCACGAGCAGTACTTC
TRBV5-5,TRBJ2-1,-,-,CASRIHGPNEQFF,TGTGCCAGCAGAATTCATGGGCCCAATGAGCAGTTCTTC
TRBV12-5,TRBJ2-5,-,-,CASGLSGGETQYF,TGTGCTAGTGGTTTGTCCGGGGGAGAGACCCAGTACTTC
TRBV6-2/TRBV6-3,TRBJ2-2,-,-,CASSSGAVGTGELFF,TGTGCCAGCAGTTCTGGGGCAGTGGGGACCGGGGAGCTGTTTTTT
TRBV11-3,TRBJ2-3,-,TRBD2,CASSFLILAGGGTDTQYF,TGTGCCAGCAGCTTTCTTATCCTTGCGGGGGGGGGCACAGATACGCAGTATTTT
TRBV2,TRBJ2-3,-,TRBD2,CASERGGSADTQYF,TGTGCCAGCGAGCGGGGGGGCTCCGCAGATACGCAGTATTTT
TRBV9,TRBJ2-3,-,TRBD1,CASSGGQGARGTDTQYF,TGTGCCAGCAGCGGGGGACAGGGGGCAAGGGGCACAGATACGCAGTATTTT
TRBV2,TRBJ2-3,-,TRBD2,CASSELTSGGTDTQYF,TGTGCCAGCAGTGAACTAACTAGCGGGGGCACAGATACGCAGTATTTT
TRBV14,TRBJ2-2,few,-,CASSQDRTANTGELFF,TGTGCCAGCAGCCAAGATAGGACAGCGAACACCGGGGAGCTGTTTTTT
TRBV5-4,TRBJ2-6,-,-,CASSLAEHSGANVLTF,TGTGCTAGCAGCTTGGCGGAGCACTCTGGGGCCAACGTCCTGACTTTC
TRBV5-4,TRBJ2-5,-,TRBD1,CASSAQGAPETQYF,TGTGCCAGCAGCGCACAGGGGGCCCCGGAGACCCAGTACTTC
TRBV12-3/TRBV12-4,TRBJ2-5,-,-,CASSSTGGETQYF,TGTGCCAGCAGTTCGACAGGAGGAGAGACCCAGTACTTC
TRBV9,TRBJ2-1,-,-,CASSARSDNEQFF,TGTGCCAGCAGCGCCCGGTCGGACAATGAGCAGTTCTTC
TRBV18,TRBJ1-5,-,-,CASSKQGPGSNQPQHF,TGTGCCAGCTCTAAACAGGGTCCGGGGAGCAATCAGCCCCAGCATTTT
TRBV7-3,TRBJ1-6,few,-,CASSSKGGGFSSPLHF,TGTGCCAGCAGCTCAAAGGGAGGGGGTTTCAGTTCACCCCTCCACTTT
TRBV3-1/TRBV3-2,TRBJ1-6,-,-,CASSQGLTWESPLHF,TGTGCCAGCAGCCAAGGATTGACCTGGGAGTCACCCCTCCACTTT